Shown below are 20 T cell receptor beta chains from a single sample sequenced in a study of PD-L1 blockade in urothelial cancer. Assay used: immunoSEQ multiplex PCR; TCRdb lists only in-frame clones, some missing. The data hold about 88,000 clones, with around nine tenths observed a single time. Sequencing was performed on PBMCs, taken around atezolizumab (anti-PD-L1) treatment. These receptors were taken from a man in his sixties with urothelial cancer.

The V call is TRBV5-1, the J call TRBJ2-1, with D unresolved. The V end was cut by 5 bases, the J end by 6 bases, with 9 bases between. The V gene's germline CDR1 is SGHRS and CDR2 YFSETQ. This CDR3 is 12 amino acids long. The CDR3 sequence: CASSVRGNEQFF. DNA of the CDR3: TGCGCCAGCAGTGTGCGTGGCAATGAGCAGTTCTTC.

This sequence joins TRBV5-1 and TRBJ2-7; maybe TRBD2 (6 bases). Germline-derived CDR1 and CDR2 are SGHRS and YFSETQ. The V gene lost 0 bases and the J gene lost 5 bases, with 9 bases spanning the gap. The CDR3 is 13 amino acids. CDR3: CASSLAGGNEQYF. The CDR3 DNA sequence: TGCGCCAGCAGCTTGGCCGGCGGGAACGAGCAGTACTTC.

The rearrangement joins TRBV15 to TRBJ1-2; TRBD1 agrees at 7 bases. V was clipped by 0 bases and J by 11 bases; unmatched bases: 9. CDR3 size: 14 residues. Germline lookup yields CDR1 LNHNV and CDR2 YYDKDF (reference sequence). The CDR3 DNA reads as TGTGCCACCAGCAGAGAAGGACAGGCTGGTGGTTACACCTTC. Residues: CATSREGQAGGYTF. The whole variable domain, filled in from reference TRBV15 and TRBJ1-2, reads DAMVIQNPRYQVTQFGKPVTLSCSQTLNHNVMYWYQQKSSQAPKLLFHYYDKDFNNEADTPDNFQSRRPNTSFCFLDIRSPGLGDTAMYLCATSREGQAGGYTFGSGTRLTVV.

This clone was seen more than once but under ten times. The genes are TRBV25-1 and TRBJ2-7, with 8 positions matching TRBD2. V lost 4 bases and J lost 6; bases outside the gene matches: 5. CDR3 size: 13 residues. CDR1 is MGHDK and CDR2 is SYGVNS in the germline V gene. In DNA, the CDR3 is TGTGCCAGCAGTGCCCCCGGGGGGGGCGAGCAGTACTTC. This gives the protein CASSAPGGGEQYF.

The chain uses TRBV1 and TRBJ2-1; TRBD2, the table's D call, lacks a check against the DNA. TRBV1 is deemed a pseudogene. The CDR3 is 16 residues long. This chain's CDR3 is CTSSQGQRDPYNEQFF. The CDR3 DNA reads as TGCACCAGCAGCCAAGGCCAGCGGGACCCATACAATGAGCAGTTCTTC.

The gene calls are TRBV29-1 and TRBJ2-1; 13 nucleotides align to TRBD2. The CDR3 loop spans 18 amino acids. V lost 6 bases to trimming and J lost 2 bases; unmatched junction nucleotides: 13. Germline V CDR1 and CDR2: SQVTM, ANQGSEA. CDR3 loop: CSVASTGTSGNPYNEQFF. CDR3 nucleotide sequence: TGCAGCGTAGCTTCTACCGGGACTAGCGGGAACCCCTACAATGAGCAGTTCTTC.

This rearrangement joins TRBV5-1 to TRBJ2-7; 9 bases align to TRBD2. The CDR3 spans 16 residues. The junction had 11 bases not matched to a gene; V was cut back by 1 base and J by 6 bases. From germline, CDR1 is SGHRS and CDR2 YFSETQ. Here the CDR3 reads CASSLRAASGIREQYF. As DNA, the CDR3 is TGCGCCAGCAGCTTGAGGGCGGCTAGCGGGATCCGCGAGCAGTACTTC. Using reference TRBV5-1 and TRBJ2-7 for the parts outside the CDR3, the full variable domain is KAGVTQTPRYLIKTRGQQVTLSCSPISGHRSVSWYQQTPGQGLQFLFEYFSETQRNKGNFPGRFSGRQFSNSRSEMNVSTLELGDSALYLCASSLRAASGIREQYFGPGTRLTVT.

The chain's CDR3 is CAISARGMGQPQHF. The DNA for the CDR3 is TGTGCCATCAGTGCCCGGGGTATGGGGCAGCCCCAGCATTTT. V usage is TRBV10-3 and J usage is TRBJ1-5; D is uncertain. The CDR3 extends over 14 amino acids. Trimming pared 4 bases from V and 7 bases from J, leaving 14 bases between. The germline CDR1 and CDR2 sequences are ENHRY and SYGVKD.

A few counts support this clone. CDR3 DNA sequence: TGCGCCAGCAGCATCACGGGACAGGAGACGAACACTGAAGCTTTCTTT. Its translation: CASSITGQETNTEAFF. V gene TRBV5-1 combines with J gene TRBJ1-1; TRBD1 agrees at 8 bases. The CDR3 contains 16 residues. The V gene end was trimmed by 4 bases and the J gene end by 1 base; junction bases not matched to a gene: 9. The V gene's germline CDR1 is SGHRS and CDR2 YFSETQ.

CDR3 sequence: CASSTGGGIQETQYF. CDR3 DNA sequence: TGTGCCAGCTCAACGGGGGGCGGGATTCAAGAGACCCAGTACTTC. The genes are TRBV18 and TRBJ2-5, with D maybe TRBD2 (7 bases). Trimming removed 5 bases from V and 2 bases from J, with 15 bases in between. The CDR3 runs 15 residues. Germline CDR1 reads KGHSH; CDR2 reads LQKENI.

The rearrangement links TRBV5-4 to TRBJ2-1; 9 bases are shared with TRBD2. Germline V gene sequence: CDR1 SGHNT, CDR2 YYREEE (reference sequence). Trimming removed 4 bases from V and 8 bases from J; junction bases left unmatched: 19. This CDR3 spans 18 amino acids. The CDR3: CASSGAGRAGGPSDEQFF. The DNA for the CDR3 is TGTGCCAGCAGCGGGGCGGGGAGGGCGGGAGGGCCCTCAGATGAGCAGTTCTTC.

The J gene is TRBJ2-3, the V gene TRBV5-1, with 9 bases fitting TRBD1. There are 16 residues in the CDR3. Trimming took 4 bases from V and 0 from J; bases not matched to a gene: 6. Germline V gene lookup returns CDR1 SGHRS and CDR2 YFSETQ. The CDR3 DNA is TGCGCCAGCAGCCGCGGGACAGGGCCTAGCACAGATACGCAGTATTTT. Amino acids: CASSRGTGPSTDTQYF.

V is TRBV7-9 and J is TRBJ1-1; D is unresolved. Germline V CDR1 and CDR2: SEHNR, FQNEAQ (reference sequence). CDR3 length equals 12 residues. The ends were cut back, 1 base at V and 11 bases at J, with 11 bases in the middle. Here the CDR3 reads CASSLGGVEAFF. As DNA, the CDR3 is TGTGCCAGCAGCTTAGGTGGCGTGGAGGCTTTCTTT. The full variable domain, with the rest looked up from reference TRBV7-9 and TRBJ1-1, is DTGVSQNPRHKITKRGQNVTFRCDPISEHNRLYWYRQTLGQGPEFLTYFQNEAQLEKSRLLSDRFSAERPKGSFSTLEIQRTEQGDSAMYLCASSLGGVEAFFGQGTRLTVV.

This chain's CDR3 is CASSQRAQGVNTGELFF. CDR3 nucleotide sequence: TGCGCCAGCAGCCAACGTGCCCAGGGGGTGAACACCGGGGAGCTGTTTTTT. The rearrangement links TRBV4-3 to TRBJ2-2, with 7 bases that match TRBD1. Germline CDR1 reads LGHNA; CDR2 reads YSLEER. The V and J ends lost 2 bases and 1 base, in that order; junction bases with no gene match: 7. The CDR3 is 17 amino acids.

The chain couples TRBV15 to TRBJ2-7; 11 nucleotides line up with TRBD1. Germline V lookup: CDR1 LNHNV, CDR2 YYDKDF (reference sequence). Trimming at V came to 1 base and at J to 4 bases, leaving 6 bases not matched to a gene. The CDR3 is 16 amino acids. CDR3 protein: CATSRAGQGAAYEQYF. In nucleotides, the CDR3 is TGTGCCACCAGCAGAGCAGGACAGGGGGCTGCTTACGAGCAGTACTTC.

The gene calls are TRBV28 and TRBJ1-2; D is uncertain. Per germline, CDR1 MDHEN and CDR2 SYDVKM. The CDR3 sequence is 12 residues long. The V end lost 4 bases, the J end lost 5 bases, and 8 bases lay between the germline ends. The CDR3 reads CASSSSGYGYTF. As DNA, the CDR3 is TGTGCCAGCAGTTCATCGGGATATGGCTACACCTTC.

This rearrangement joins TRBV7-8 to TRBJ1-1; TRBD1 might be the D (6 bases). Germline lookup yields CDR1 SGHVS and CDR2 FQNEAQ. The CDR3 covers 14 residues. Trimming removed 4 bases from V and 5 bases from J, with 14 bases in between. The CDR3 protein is CASSSEPRGTEAFF. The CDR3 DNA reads TGTGCCAGCAGCTCCGAACCCAGGGGAACTGAAGCTTTCTTT.

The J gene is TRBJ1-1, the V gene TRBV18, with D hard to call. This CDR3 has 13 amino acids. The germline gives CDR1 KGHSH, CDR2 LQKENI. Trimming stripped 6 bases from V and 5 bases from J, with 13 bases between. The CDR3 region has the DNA TGTGCCAGCTCGGTGGGCGCGGGGACTGAAGCTTTCTTT. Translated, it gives CASSVGAGTEAFF.

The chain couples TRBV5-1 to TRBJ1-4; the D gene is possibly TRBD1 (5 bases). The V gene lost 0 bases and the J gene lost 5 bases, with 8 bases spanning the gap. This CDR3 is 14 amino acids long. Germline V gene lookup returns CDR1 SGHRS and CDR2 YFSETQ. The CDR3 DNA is TGCGCCAGCAGCTTGGCCAGGGTGAATGAAAAACTGTTTTTT. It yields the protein CASSLARVNEKLFF.

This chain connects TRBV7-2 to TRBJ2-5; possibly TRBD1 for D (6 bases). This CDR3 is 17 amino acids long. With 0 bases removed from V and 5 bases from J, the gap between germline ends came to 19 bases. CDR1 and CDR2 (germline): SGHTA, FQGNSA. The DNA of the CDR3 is TGTGCCAGCAGCTTAGCCCGGGGACATGGTTATGGGGAGACCCAGTACTTC. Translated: CASSLARGHGYGETQYF.